These T cell receptor beta chains were read from a single sample in a study of OX40 agonist ivuxolimab in advanced cancers. Some clones are missing from TCRdb's copy, which holds only in-frame ones; the method was immunoSEQ multiplex PCR. Of tens of thousands of clones listed, 88% are singletons. This sample comprised CD4+ or CD8+ T cells sorted from blood, obtained in a trial of the OX40 agonist ivuxolimab. Receptors were obtained from an adult with an advanced solid tumor such as melanoma, head and neck, liver or kidney cancer. Both conserved end residues are part of each CDR3. The order of the fields is V gene, J gene, CDR3 protein.

TRBV6-5	TRBJ1-2	CASSLGQGENYGYTF
TRBV5-1	TRBJ1-2	CASRGQGANYGYTF
TRBV30	TRBJ2-1	CAWDPGLAGNEQFF
TRBV28	NA	CASSRDKYEQYF
TRBV11-2	TRBJ1-1	CASSLPPGQGAWAFF
TRBV7-2	TRBJ2-3	CASSLAGASRSTDTQYF
TRBV5-1	TRBJ1-2	CASGVGASLYGYTF
TRBV5-5	TRBJ2-7	CASRQGAYEQYF
TRBV10-3	TRBJ1-5	CAISWDVNQPQHF
TRBV11-3	TRBJ1-1	CASSLTQGAFTEAFF
TRBV28	TRBJ1-2	CASSSNRVGYTF
TRBV19	TRBJ1-5	CASSEAGRGQPQHF
TRBV6-1	TRBJ1-1	CASSTGFTEAFF
TRBV29-1	TRBJ1-2	CSVGDSFTARNGYTF
TRBV28	TRBJ1-4	CASSFATATNEKLFF
TRBV15	TRBJ2-1	CATSRPGLAGHEQFF
TRBV18	TRBJ1-1	CASSPPHGNTEAFF
TRBV7-8	TRBJ2-7	CASSLAETSGQQYF
TRBV5-4	TRBJ2-2	CASSIASGDTGELFF
TRBV6-5	TRBJ2-3	CASSYSRELAVTQYF
TRBV5-1	TRBJ2-5	CASSRSGAGGRVETQYF
TRBV19	TRBJ2-2	CASGTSGRLDTGELFF